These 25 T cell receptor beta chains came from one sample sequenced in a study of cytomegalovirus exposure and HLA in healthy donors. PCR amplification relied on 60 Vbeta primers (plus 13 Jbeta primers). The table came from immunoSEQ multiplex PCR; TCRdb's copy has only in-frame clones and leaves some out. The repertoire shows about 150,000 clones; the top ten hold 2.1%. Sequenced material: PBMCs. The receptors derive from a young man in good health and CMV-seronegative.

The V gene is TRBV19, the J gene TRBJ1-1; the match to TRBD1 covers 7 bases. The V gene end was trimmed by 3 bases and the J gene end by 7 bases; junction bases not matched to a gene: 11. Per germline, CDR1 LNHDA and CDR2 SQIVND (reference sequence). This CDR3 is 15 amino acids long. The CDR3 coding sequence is TGTGCCAGTAGTATCCTCAGGGGGGAGAGGGATGAAGCTTTCTTT. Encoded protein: CASSILRGERDEAFF.

CDR3 nucleotides: TGTGCCAGCAGCGGCGTGGGGGCCAACTACGAGCAGTACTTC. Translation gives CASSGVGANYEQYF. The rearrangement uses TRBV11-3 and TRBJ2-7; TRBD1 is a possible D gene (6 bases). Trimming left V 5 bases short and J 3 bases short, with 14 bases between. The CDR3 sequence is 14 residues long. From germline, CDR1 is SGHNT and CDR2 YENEEA.

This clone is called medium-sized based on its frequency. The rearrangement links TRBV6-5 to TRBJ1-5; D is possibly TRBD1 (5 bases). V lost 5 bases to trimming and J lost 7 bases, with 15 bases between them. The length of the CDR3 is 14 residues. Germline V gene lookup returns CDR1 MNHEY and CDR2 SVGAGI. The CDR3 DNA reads TGTGCCAGCAGTCCCCGCGGGGCCGAACAGCCCCAGCATTTT. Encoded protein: CASSPRGAEQPQHF.

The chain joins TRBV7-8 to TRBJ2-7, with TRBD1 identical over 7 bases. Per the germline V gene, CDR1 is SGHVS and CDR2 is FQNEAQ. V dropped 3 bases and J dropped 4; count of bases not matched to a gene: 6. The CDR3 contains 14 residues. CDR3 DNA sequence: TGTGCCAGCAGCTTCCCAGGCAGGGGGTACGAGCAGTACTTC. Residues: CASSFPGRGYEQYF.

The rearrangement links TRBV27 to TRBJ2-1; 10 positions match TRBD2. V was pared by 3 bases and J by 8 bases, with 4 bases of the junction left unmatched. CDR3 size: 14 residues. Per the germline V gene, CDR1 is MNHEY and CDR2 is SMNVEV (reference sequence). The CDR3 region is CASSLEREGDEQFF. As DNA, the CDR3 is TGTGCCAGCAGTTTGGAGCGGGAGGGCGATGAGCAGTTCTTC.

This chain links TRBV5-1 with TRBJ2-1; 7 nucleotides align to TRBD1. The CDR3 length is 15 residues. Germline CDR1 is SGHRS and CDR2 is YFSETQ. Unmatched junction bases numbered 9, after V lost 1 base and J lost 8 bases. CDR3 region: CASSLIGGGEHEQFF. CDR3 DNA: TGCGCCAGCAGCTTGATAGGGGGCGGCGAGCATGAGCAGTTCTTC.

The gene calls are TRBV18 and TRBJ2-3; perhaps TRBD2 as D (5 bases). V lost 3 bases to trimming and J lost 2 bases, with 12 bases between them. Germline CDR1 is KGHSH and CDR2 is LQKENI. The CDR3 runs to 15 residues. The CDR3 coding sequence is TGTGCCAGCTCACCCATTGCCGGGGACACAGATACGCAGTATTTT. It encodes CASSPIAGDTDTQYF.

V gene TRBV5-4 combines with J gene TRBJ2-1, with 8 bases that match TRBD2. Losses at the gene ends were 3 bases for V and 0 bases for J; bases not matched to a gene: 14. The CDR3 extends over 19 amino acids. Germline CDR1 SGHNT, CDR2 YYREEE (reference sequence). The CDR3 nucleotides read TGTGCCAGCAGCTGGGACGGGCTAGCGGGTGGTAGCTCCTACAATGAGCAGTTCTTC. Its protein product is CASSWDGLAGGSSYNEQFF.

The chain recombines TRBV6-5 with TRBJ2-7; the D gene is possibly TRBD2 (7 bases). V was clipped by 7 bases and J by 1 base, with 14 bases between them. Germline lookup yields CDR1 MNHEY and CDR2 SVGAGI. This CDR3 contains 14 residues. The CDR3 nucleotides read TGTGCCAGCACTAGGGGGGGGTTATCCTACGAGCAGTACTTC. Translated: CASTRGGLSYEQYF.

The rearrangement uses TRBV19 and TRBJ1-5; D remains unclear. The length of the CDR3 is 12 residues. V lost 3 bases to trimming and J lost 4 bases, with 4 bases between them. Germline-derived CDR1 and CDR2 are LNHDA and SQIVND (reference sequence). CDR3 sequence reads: CASSMRNQPQHF. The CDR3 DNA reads TGTGCCAGTAGTATGAGGAATCAGCCCCAGCATTTT.

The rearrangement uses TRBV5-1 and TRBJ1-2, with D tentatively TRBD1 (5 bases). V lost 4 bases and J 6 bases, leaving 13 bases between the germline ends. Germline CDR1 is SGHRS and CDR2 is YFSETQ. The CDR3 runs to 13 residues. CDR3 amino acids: CASSLDPGDGYTF. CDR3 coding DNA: TGCGCCAGCAGCCTGGACCCGGGGGATGGCTACACCTTC.

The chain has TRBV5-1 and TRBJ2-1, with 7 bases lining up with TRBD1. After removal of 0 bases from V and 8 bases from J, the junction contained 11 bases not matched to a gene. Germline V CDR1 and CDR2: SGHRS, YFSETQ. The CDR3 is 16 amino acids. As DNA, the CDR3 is TGCGCCAGCAGCTTGGTGCTGACAGGGTCGGGCTATGAGCAGTTCTTC. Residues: CASSLVLTGSGYEQFF.

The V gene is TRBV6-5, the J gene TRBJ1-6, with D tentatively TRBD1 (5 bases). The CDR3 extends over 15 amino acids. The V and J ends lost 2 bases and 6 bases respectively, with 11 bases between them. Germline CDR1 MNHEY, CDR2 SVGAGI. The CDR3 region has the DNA TGTGCCAGCAGTTACCTCAGACAGTTTAATTCACCCCTCCACTTT. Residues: CASSYLRQFNSPLHF.

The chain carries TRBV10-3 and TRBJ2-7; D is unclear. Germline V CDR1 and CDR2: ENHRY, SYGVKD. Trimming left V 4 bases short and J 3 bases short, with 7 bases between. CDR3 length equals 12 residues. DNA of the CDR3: TGTGCCATCAGTGTCGAACACTACGAGCAGTACTTC. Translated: CAISVEHYEQYF.

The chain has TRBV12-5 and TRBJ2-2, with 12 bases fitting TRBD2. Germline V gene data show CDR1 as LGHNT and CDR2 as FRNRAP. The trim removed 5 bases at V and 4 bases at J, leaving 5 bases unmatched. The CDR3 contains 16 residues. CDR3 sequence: CASGVLAGGATGELFF. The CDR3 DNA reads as TGTGCTAGTGGTGTCCTAGCGGGAGGGGCCACCGGGGAGCTGTTTTTT.

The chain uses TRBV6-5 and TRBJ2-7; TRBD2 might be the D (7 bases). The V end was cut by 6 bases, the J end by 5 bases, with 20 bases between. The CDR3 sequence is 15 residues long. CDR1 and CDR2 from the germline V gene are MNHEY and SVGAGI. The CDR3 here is CASRGDGGLPNEQYF. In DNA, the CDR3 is TGTGCCAGCAGGGGGGACGGGGGGCTTCCTAACGAGCAGTACTTC.

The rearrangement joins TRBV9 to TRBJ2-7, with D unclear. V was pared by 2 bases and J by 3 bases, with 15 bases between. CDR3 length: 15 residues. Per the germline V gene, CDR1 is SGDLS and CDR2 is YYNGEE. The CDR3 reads CASSVSAQLNYEQYF. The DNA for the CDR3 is TGTGCCAGCAGCGTGTCAGCGCAATTAAACTACGAGCAGTACTTC.

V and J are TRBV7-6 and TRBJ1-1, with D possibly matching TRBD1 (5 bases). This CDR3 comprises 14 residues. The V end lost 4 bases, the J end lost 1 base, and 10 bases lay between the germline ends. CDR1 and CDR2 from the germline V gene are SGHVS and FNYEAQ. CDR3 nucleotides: TGTGCCAGCAGCTGGGGCGGGGGGAACACTGAAGCTTTCTTT. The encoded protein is CASSWGGGNTEAFF. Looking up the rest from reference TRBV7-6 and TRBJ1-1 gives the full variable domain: GAGVSQSPRYKVTKRGQDVALRCDPISGHVSLYWYRQALGQGPEFLTYFNYEAQQDKSGLPNDRFSAERPEGSISTLTIQRTEQRDSAMYRCASSWGGGNTEAFFGQGTRLTVV.

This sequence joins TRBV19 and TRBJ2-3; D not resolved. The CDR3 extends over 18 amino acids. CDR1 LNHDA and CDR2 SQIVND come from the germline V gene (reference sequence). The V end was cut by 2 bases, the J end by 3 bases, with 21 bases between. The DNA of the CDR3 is TGTGCCAGTAGTATACTGTGGAGTGTTCTCCGGAGAACAGATACGCAGTATTTT. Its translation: CASSILWSVLRRTDTQYF.

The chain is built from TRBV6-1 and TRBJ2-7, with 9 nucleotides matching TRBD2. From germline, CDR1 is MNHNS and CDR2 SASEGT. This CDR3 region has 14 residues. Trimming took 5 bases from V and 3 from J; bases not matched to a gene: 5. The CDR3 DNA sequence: TGTGCCAGCAGTCCGGGACTAGCAAGCTACGAGCAGTACTTC. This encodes CASSPGLASYEQYF.

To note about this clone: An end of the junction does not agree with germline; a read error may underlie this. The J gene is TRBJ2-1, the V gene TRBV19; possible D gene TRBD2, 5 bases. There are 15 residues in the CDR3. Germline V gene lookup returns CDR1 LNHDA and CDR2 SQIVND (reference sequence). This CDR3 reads CASGIRLSPYNEQFF. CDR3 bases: TGTGCCAGTGGTATCCGACTATCCCCCTACAATGAGCAGTTCTTC.

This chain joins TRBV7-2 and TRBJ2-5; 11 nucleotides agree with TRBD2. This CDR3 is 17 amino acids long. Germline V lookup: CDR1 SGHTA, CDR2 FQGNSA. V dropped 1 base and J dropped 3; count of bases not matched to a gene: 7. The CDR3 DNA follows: TGTGCCAGCAGCTTAGTGGGGGGACTAGCGGACAAAGAGACCCAGTACTTC. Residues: CASSLVGGLADKETQYF.

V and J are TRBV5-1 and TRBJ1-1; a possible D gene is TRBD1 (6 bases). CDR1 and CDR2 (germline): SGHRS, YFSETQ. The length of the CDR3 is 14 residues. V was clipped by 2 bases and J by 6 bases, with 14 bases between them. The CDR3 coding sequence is TGCGCCAGCAGCTTAATACAGGGTGTGCCTGAAGCTTTCTTT. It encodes CASSLIQGVPEAFF.

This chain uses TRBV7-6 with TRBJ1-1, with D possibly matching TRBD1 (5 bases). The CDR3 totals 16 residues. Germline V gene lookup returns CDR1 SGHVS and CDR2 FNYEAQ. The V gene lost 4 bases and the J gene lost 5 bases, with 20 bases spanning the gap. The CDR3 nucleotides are TGTGCCAGCAGCTCCCTGGGACTACCGGGTGGAACTGAAGCTTTCTTT. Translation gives CASSSLGLPGGTEAFF. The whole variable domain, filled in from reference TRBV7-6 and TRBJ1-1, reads GAGVSQSPRYKVTKRGQDVALRCDPISGHVSLYWYRQALGQGPEFLTYFNYEAQQDKSGLPNDRFSAERPEGSISTLTIQRTEQRDSAMYRCASSSLGLPGGTEAFFGQGTRLTVV.

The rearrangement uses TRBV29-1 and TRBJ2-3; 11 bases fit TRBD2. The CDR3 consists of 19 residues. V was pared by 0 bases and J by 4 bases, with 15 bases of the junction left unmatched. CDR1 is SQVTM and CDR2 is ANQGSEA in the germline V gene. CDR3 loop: CSVEEWGRLAGSLADTQYF. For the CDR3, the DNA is TGCAGCGTTGAAGAGTGGGGTCGACTAGCGGGGAGTTTGGCAGATACGCAGTATTTT.